A single sample is the source of the 28 T cell receptor beta chains below, sequenced in a study of blood T cell repertoires in COVID-19. Clones were read by immunoSEQ multiplex PCR, and TCRdb kept only the in-frame ones, dropping some. This sample has approximately 250,000 clones; about 82% occur once, and the top ten carry 5.5% to 6.5%. Sequenced material: peripheral blood. Source of these receptors: an elderly woman with COVID-19, enrolled during active disease.

The chain links TRBV3-1 (or the pseudogene TRBV3-2) to TRBJ1-5; tentatively, D is TRBD1 (5 bases). Germline V gene data show CDR1 as LGHDT and CDR2 as YNNKEL (reference sequence). V dropped 0 bases and J dropped 4 bases, with 7 bases sitting between them. The CDR3 is 14 amino acids. CDR3 coding DNA: TGTGCCAGCAGCCAAGATAGGGGTAATCAGCCCCAGCATTTT. It translates to CASSQDRGNQPQHF.

CDR3: CASSRRQDPLAGNTIYF. DNA of the CDR3: TGTGCCAGTAGTCGGAGACAGGATCCTTTAGCGGGAAACACCATATATTTT. The chain couples TRBV19 to TRBJ1-3; possibly TRBD1 for D (6 bases). Per germline, CDR1 LNHDA and CDR2 SQIVND (reference sequence). The CDR3 is 17 residues long. Trimming stripped 5 bases from V and 4 bases from J, with 21 bases between.

The V gene is TRBV4-1, the J gene TRBJ1-5; a possible D gene is TRBD1 (6 bases). CDR3 length equals 15 residues. The germline CDR1 and CDR2 sequences are MGHRA and YSYEKL. Trimming shortened V by 3 bases and J by 6 bases, and 15 bases separated the two germline ends. The CDR3 DNA follows: TGCGCCAGCAGCCATGGGGCGGGGGCGGGTCAGCCCCAGCATTTT. It yields the protein CASSHGAGAGQPQHF.

A word on this clone: At the DNA level, this CDR3 is encoded by other sequences in the same sample as well. The chain links TRBV2 to TRBJ1-1, with TRBD1 matching 7 bases. V gave up 6 bases and J gave up 2 bases; unmatched junction bases: 3. Germline V gene sequence: CDR1 SNHLY, CDR2 FYNNEI. This CDR3 contains 13 residues. The CDR3: CASSGQANTEAFF. As DNA, the CDR3 is TGTGCCAGCAGCGGACAGGCCAACACTGAAGCTTTCTTT.

This chain uses TRBV5-1 with TRBJ2-2; tentatively, D is TRBD2 (5 bases). The CDR3 contains 15 residues. CDR1 SGHRS and CDR2 YFSETQ come from the germline V gene. V lost 2 bases to trimming and J lost 5 bases, with 13 bases between them. CDR3 amino acids: CASSLRGERTGELFF. In DNA, the CDR3 is TGCGCCAGCAGCTTACGTGGGGAGAGGACCGGGGAGCTGTTTTTT.

The gene calls are TRBV6-5 and TRBJ2-7, with 9 bases fitting TRBD2. Per the germline V gene, CDR1 is MNHEY and CDR2 is SVGAGI. The CDR3 runs to 14 residues. Unmatched junction bases numbered 6, after V lost 6 bases and J lost 3 bases. The CDR3 region has the DNA TGTGCCAGCAGCCGTGTAGCGGGGGACTACGAGCAGTACTTC. Protein product: CASSRVAGDYEQYF.

The rearrangement links TRBV7-6 to TRBJ2-7; 7 bases agree with TRBD2. CDR3 length equals 15 residues. Germline CDR1 SGHVS, CDR2 FNYEAQ. Trimming took 5 bases from V and 6 from J; bases not matched to a gene: 13. This chain's CDR3 is CASSPLTGGIGEQYF. The DNA for the CDR3 is TGTGCCAGCAGCCCACTGACCGGGGGGATTGGCGAGCAGTACTTC.

This clone was seen only a few times. The chain joins TRBV4-2 to TRBJ2-7; a possible D gene is TRBD2 (5 bases). The CDR3 has 14 residues. CDR1 and CDR2 (germline): LGHNA, YNFKEQ. V was cut by 0 bases and J by 5 bases, with 11 bases left in between. This chain's CDR3 is CASSQDLLVHEQYF. As DNA, the CDR3 is TGTGCCAGCAGCCAAGATTTACTAGTCCACGAGCAGTACTTC.

The rearrangement uses TRBV18 and TRBJ2-2, with D perhaps TRBD1 (5 bases). Germline V gene lookup returns CDR1 KGHSH and CDR2 LQKENI. This CDR3 is 16 amino acids long. V lost 1 base and J lost 0, with 9 bases in between. This chain's CDR3 is CASSPRRTTNTGELFF. DNA for the CDR3: TGTGCCAGCTCACCACGCAGGACAACGAACACCGGGGAGCTGTTTTTT.

This clone was counted a single time. The same CDR3 arises from other DNA sequences in this sample as well. The chain links TRBV6-5 to TRBJ1-2, with 9 nucleotides matching TRBD1. The CDR3 is 12 amino acids. V lost 6 bases, J lost 4 bases, and 0 bases stayed unmatched. Germline V gene sequence: CDR1 MNHEY, CDR2 SVGAGI. CDR3 coding DNA: TGTGCCAGCAGGGACAGGGGCTATGGCTACACCTTC. This gives the protein CASRDRGYGYTF.

This clone showed up just once. The chain combines TRBV18 with TRBJ1-2; 7 nucleotides agree with TRBD1. Germline lookup yields CDR1 KGHSH and CDR2 LQKENI. CDR3 length equals 14 residues. The ends lost 3 bases at V and 8 bases at J; junction bases unmatched: 9. CDR3 sequence (DNA): TGTGCCAGCTCACCTTCAGGGGGTGAGGAAGGCTACACCTTC. It yields the protein CASSPSGGEEGYTF.

The table lists this clone with a count of one. The gene calls are TRBV4-3 and TRBJ2-7, with D perhaps matching TRBD1 (6 bases). The CDR3 contains 14 residues. Germline V CDR1 and CDR2: LGHNA, YSLEER. Trimming removed 2 bases from V and 3 bases from J, with 11 bases in between. CDR3 coding DNA: TGCGCCAGCAGCCAAATGACAGGCCGCTACGAGCAGTACTTC. This codes for CASSQMTGRYEQYF.

V gene TRBV19 combines with J gene TRBJ2-5; D is undetermined. The CDR3 consists of 15 residues. Looked up from germline, CDR1 is LNHDA and CDR2 is SQIVND (reference sequence). The V gene lost 6 bases and the J gene lost 1 base, with 15 bases spanning the gap. In nucleotides, the CDR3 is TGTGCCAGTAGCAGTAATCGAATTACCCAAGAGACCCAGTACTTC. This sequence encodes CASSSNRITQETQYF.

This chain connects TRBV30 to TRBJ1-5; 7 nucleotides align to TRBD1. This CDR3 is 13 amino acids long. Germline lookup yields CDR1 GTSNPN and CDR2 SVGIG (reference sequence). The ends lost 3 bases at V and 5 bases at J; junction bases unmatched: 4. The CDR3 DNA reads as TGTGCCTGGAGCACAGGGGTCCATCAGCCCCAGCATTTT. It codes for CAWSTGVHQPQHF.

The chain is built from TRBV7-6 and TRBJ2-7; 11 nucleotides line up with TRBD2. CDR3 length: 16 residues. From germline, CDR1 is SGHVS and CDR2 FNYEAQ. The J segment lost 6 bases and the V segment lost 5 bases, leaving 12 bases of the junction unmatched. CDR3 nucleotides: TGTGCCAGCAGCCCAGGCAGGGCTAGCGGGGGGCGCGAGCAGTACTTC. This translates into CASSPGRASGGREQYF.

The J gene is TRBJ1-2, the V gene TRBV7-2, with D uncertain. The V end lost 5 bases, the J end lost 12 bases, and 16 bases lay between the germline ends. Germline V gives CDR1 SGHTA, CDR2 FQGNSA. CDR3 length equals 12 residues. CDR3 nucleotides: TGTGCCAGCAGCATCTCCGGAGGCGGGCACACCTTC. Its translation: CASSISGGGHTF.

This chain connects TRBV3-1 (or the pseudogene TRBV3-2) to TRBJ1-1; TRBD1 matches at 7 bases. V lost 0 bases to trimming and J lost 2 bases; unmatched junction nucleotides: 3. The CDR3 consists of 15 residues. Germline assignment: CDR1 LGHDT and CDR2 YNNKEL (reference sequence). In nucleotides, the CDR3 is TGTGCCAGCAGCCAAGATACAGGGGCCAACACTGAAGCTTTCTTT. Residues: CASSQDTGANTEAFF.

The chain links TRBV3-1 (or the pseudogene TRBV3-2) to TRBJ1-6, with D uncertain. The V end was cut by 4 bases, the J end by 4 bases, with 11 bases between. This CDR3 is 15 amino acids long. Germline CDR1 is LGHDT and CDR2 is YNNKEL (reference sequence). CDR3 sequence: CASSLGLAYNSPLHF. CDR3 nucleotide sequence: TGTGCCAGCAGCCTCGGGTTAGCGTATAATTCACCCCTCCACTTT.

This clone has a handful of counts. The chain joins TRBV4-3 to TRBJ2-2; tentatively, D is TRBD2 (5 bases). Germline V CDR1 and CDR2: LGHNA, YSLEER. Trimming took off 1 base at V and 2 bases at J, with 8 bases between the two ends. The CDR3 has 15 residues. The CDR3 sequence: CASSQAGINTGELFF. As DNA, the CDR3 is TGCGCCAGCAGCCAAGCGGGGATTAACACCGGGGAGCTGTTTTTT.

The chain uses TRBV19 and TRBJ1-1; D might be TRBD1 (6 bases). Trimming cost V 6 bases and J 1 base, with 12 bases left between them. The CDR3 spans 14 residues. The germline V gene has CDR1 LNHDA and CDR2 SQIVND (reference sequence). CDR3 amino acids: CASRMDRRNTEAFF. The CDR3 bases are TGTGCCAGTAGGATGGACAGACGGAACACTGAAGCTTTCTTT. The complete variable domain, with remaining parts taken from reference TRBV19 and TRBJ1-1, reads DGGITQSPKYLFRKEGQNVTLSCEQNLNHDAMYWYRQDPGQGLRLIYYSQIVNDFQKGDIAEGYSVSREKKESFPLTVTSAQKNPTAFYLCASRMDRRNTEAFFGQGTRLTVV.

The CDR3 coding sequence is TGTGCCAGCAGTTTATCGGCAGGGGTAAAGGTCTACGAGCAGTACGTC. This gives the protein CASSLSAGVKVYEQYV. V and J are TRBV27 and TRBJ2-7, with D possibly being TRBD1 (6 bases). The CDR3 extends over 16 amino acids. V lost 0 bases and J lost 3, with 15 bases in between. Germline CDR1 reads MNHEY; CDR2 reads SMNVEV (reference sequence).

DNA for the CDR3: TGTGCCAGCAGCGTAGCGGAGGAGGGGTACAATGAGCAGTTCTTC. Translation gives CASSVAEEGYNEQFF. The chain carries TRBV9 and TRBJ2-1, with D tentatively TRBD2 (6 bases). CDR1 is SGDLS and CDR2 is YYNGEE in the germline V gene. This CDR3 region has 15 residues. V was trimmed by 0 bases and J by 4 bases, leaving 11 bases between them.

The chain uses TRBV18 and TRBJ1-1; D is unresolved. The CDR3 is 15 amino acids. Trimming cost V 3 bases and J 0 bases, with 11 bases left between them. CDR1 is KGHSH, CDR2 LQKENI, per germline. The CDR3, as DNA: TGTGCCAGCTCACCTTCGGGAACCATGAACACTGAAGCTTTCTTT. The encoded protein is CASSPSGTMNTEAFF.

The chain links TRBV7-2 to TRBJ1-3, with 7 bases that match TRBD1. The CDR3 is 15 residues long. V shed 1 base, J shed 3 bases, and the junction held 3 bases outside the gene matches. Germline V gene sequence: CDR1 SGHTA, CDR2 FQGNSA. Here the CDR3 reads CASSLGQGGGNTIYF. DNA of the CDR3: TGTGCCAGCAGCTTAGGACAGGGAGGTGGAAACACCATATATTTT.

The V gene is TRBV18, the J gene TRBJ2-2; D is possibly TRBD1 (6 bases). The CDR3 sequence is 13 residues long. Germline loops: CDR1 KGHSH, CDR2 LQKENI. Trimming removed 6 bases at V and 7 bases at J, with 12 bases between. CDR3 residues: CASSPRDNGELFF. The CDR3 DNA reads as TGTGCCAGCTCCCCCCGGGACAACGGGGAGCTGTTTTTT. The full variable domain, its missing parts supplied by reference TRBV18 and TRBJ2-2, is NAGVMQNPRHLVRRRGQEARLRCSPMKGHSHVYWYRQLPEEGLKFMVYLQKENIIDESGMPKERFSAEFPKEGPSILRIQQVVRGDSAAYFCASSPRDNGELFFGEGSRLTVL.

A single count supports this clone. The chain recombines TRBV5-4 with TRBJ2-3; 7 bases line up with TRBD1. Germline V gene sequence: CDR1 SGHNT, CDR2 YYREEE (reference sequence). V was pared by 0 bases and J by 4 bases, with 5 bases of the junction left unmatched. The CDR3 has 15 amino acids. CDR3 protein: CASSLGVQGADTQYF. As DNA, the CDR3 is TGTGCCAGCAGCTTGGGGGTCCAGGGGGCAGATACGCAGTATTTT.

The genes are TRBV2 and TRBJ2-1, with D maybe TRBD1 (6 bases). The CDR3 covers 16 residues. The V gene lost 2 bases and the J gene lost 6 bases, with 17 bases spanning the gap. From germline, CDR1 is SNHLY and CDR2 FYNNEI. The CDR3 coding sequence is TGTGCCAGCAGTGAAATGGTCTGGGGGCTGGGCAATGAGCAGTTCTTC. Translation: CASSEMVWGLGNEQFF.

The chain joins TRBV28 to TRBJ2-7; D perhaps matches TRBD1 (6 bases). CDR3 length equals 15 residues. CDR1 MDHEN and CDR2 SYDVKM come from the germline V gene. V dropped 3 bases and J dropped 0 bases, with 12 bases sitting between them. The CDR3 is CASSFLDRYSYEQYF. CDR3 in DNA: TGTGCCAGCAGTTTTCTTGACAGGTACTCCTACGAGCAGTACTTC.